This passage covers 8 T cell receptor beta chains from one sample sequenced in a study of identical twins. In TCRdb, the 5' RACE reads were re-called with MiXCR into one record per CDR3 protein. The table shows roughly 570,000 distinct CDR3 sequences, with roughly 9.5% occurring only once. This sample was also put to use in a study of yellow fever vaccine responses in identical twins.

Sample: PBMCs. These receptors were obtained from a woman between 18 and 29 years old in good health.

There are many counts of this clonotype. The chain couples TRBV29-1 to TRBJ2-1, with 14 bases aligning to TRBD2. The CDR3 contains 16 residues. CDR1 SQVTM and CDR2 ANQGSEA come from the germline V gene. Unmatched junction bases numbered 6, after V lost 0 bases and J lost 8 bases. The CDR3 DNA reads as TGCAGCGTTGAAGACCCGACTAGCGGGGGGGCCGATGAGCAGTTCTTC. It is translated as CSVEDPTSGGADEQFF.

This clonotype was seen ten or more times. The V and J genes are TRBV24-1 and TRBJ2-5; 11 bases align to TRBD1. CDR1 and CDR2 from the germline V gene are KGHDR and SFDVKD. Trimming at V came to 0 bases and at J to 5 bases, leaving 7 bases not matched to a gene. This CDR3 is 17 amino acids long. CDR3 sequence reads: CATSDLGTGGTRETQYF. CDR3 nucleotide sequence: TGTGCCACCAGTGATTTGGGGACAGGGGGTACGAGGGAGACCCAGTACTTC.

This clonotype was seen only a few times. The V call is TRBV12-3 or TRBV12-4, the J call TRBJ2-7; D is unresolved. The germline V and J ends were trimmed by 5 bases and 4 bases, with 18 bases remaining between them. The CDR3 totals 15 residues. The CDR3 spells CASSPPTAHGYEQYF. The CDR3 bases are TGTGCCAGCAGTCCGCCCACGGCTCATGGGTACGAGCAGTACTTC.

The genes are TRBV12-3 or TRBV12-4 and TRBJ2-5; possibly TRBD2 for D (7 bases). V gave up 1 base and J gave up 4 bases, with 19 bases separating them. CDR3 length equals 17 residues. This CDR3 reads CASSLVSGRGIRETQYF. The CDR3 coding sequence is TGTGCCAGCAGTTTAGTCTCGGGGAGGGGGATTCGAGAGACCCAGTACTTC.

This clonotype has a handful of counts. This chain links TRBV29-1 with TRBJ2-7, with 7 bases matching TRBD1. The CDR3 is made up of 14 amino acids. CDR1 SQVTM and CDR2 ANQGSEA come from the germline V gene. The ends lost 7 bases at V and 2 bases at J; junction bases unmatched: 11. The CDR3 DNA reads as TGCAGCGCCACAGGGGAGCAATGGGCCTACGAGCAGTACTTC. It specifies CSATGEQWAYEQYF.

The sample holds many counts of this clonotype. The chain has TRBV5-1 and TRBJ2-3, with a tentative D call TRBD2 (6 bases). This CDR3 region has 13 residues. Germline loops: CDR1 SGHRS, CDR2 YFSETQ. The V end lost 6 bases, the J end lost 3 bases, and 11 bases lay between the germline ends. DNA for the CDR3: TGCGCCAGCACCAGTCGGGGGACAGATACGCAGTATTTT. Translation gives CASTSRGTDTQYF. Based on the CDR3 plus reference TRBV5-1 and TRBJ2-3, the full variable domain is KAGVTQTPRYLIKTRGQQVTLSCSPISGHRSVSWYQQTPGQGLQFLFEYFSETQRNKGNFPGRFSGRQFSNSRSEMNVSTLELGDSALYLCASTSRGTDTQYFGPGTRLTVL.

This chain connects TRBV4-3 to TRBJ1-1, with D unresolved. V lost 0 bases to trimming and J lost 7 bases, with 12 bases between them. The CDR3 spans 14 residues. Looked up from germline, CDR1 is LGHNA and CDR2 is YSLEER. The CDR3 is CASSQDPRAGEAFF. Written as DNA, the CDR3 is TGCGCCAGCAGCCAAGATCCGAGGGCGGGTGAAGCTTTCTTT.

This clonotype was picked up many times. The chain couples TRBV12-3 or TRBV12-4 to TRBJ2-1; no reliable D call. V shed 6 bases and J shed 8 bases, with 11 bases lying between them. The CDR3 is 12 residues long. The CDR3, as DNA: TGTGCCAGCAGCGCCGGGTTGTATGAGCAGTTCTTC. Its protein is CASSAGLYEQFF.